The clone carrying this T cell receptor (beta chain) appeared many times. Its cognate antigen is unknown. The data belong to a study of T cells in Graves' hyperthyroidism and ophthalmopathy. Hyperthyroidism, newly diagnosed and lasting under 2 months, affected patients aged 18 to 65. Patients were excluded for uncontrolled infection, other autoimmune disease, pregnancy or lactation. Fresh peripheral blood, around 11 ml of it, supplied the PBMCs. Using RNA transcripts as the source, TCR beta CDR3 regions were amplified. The HTBI primer set served for first-round RT-PCR of the TCR CDR3. TCRdb re-derived calls from the multiplex PCR reads in MiXCR, one entry per CDR3 protein. This repertoire shows 370,000 or so distinct CDR3 sequences, around a quarter found once; its top ten account for roughly 70%. V lost 7 bases and J lost 0; bases outside the gene matches: 5. The length of the CDR3 is 14 residues. Germline V gene lookup returns CDR1 MNHNS and CDR2 SASEGT.

Study results and caveats: Onset of ophthalmopathy came a median 6.5 months after the model predicted it.

This chain connects TRBV6-1 to TRBJ1-1, with TRBD1 identical over 7 bases. The clonotype comes from a man in his fifties or sixties with Graves' hyperthyroidism. The specimen was blood. The CDR3: CASIYRGLNTEAFF. For the CDR3, the DNA is TGTGCCAGCATCTACAGGGGCCTGAACACTGAAGCTTTCTTT.